The 24 T cell receptor beta chains given below trace back to one sample, sequenced in a study of blood T cell repertoires in COVID-19. Only in-frame clones appear in the TCRdb table, and some are missing; sequencing was by immunoSEQ multiplex PCR. The sample includes fewer than 400,000 clones, 85% to 95% seen only once; the top ten take around 4.2%. Specimen: PBMCs or T cells enriched from blood (not recorded which). All receptors derive from a woman aged 25-40 years who had been exposed to COVID-19.

J is TRBJ2-7 and V is TRBV10-3; the D gene is possibly TRBD1 (5 bases). This CDR3 has 13 residues. V shed 2 bases and J shed 10 bases, with 15 bases lying between them. Per germline, CDR1 ENHRY and CDR2 SYGVKD. The CDR3 here is CAISENVGWGQYF. The CDR3 DNA sequence: TGTGCCATCAGTGAGAACGTGGGTTGGGGCCAGTACTTC.

The rearrangement links TRBV11-3 to TRBJ2-6, with 10 bases that match TRBD1. Germline values: CDR1 SGHNT, CDR2 YENEEA. CDR3 length: 21 residues. V dropped 0 bases and J dropped 0; count of bases not matched to a gene: 11. The CDR3 DNA follows: TGTGCCAGCAGCTTAGAGGGGGGCCCGGGACAGGGGCTCTCTGGGGCCAACGTCCTGACTTTC. Translated, it gives CASSLEGGPGQGLSGANVLTF.

Here the CDR3 reads CASSSTSGGAGEQFF. The CDR3 nucleotides read TGTGCCAGCAGTTCAACTAGCGGGGGGGCCGGTGAGCAGTTCTTC. V usage is TRBV7-3 and J usage is TRBJ2-1; 13 bases match TRBD2. Germline V gene lookup returns CDR1 SGHTA and CDR2 FQGTGA. This CDR3 is 15 amino acids long. The trim removed 6 bases at V and 9 bases at J, leaving 8 bases unmatched.

This chain connects TRBV3-1 (or the pseudogene TRBV3-2) to TRBJ2-7; TRBD2 aligns across 10 bases. Trimming took 0 bases from V and 4 from J; bases not matched to a gene: 3. The CDR3 loop spans 15 amino acids. The germline CDR1 and CDR2 sequences are LGHDT and YNNKEL (reference sequence). CDR3 region: CASSQDLSGGYEQYF. The CDR3 nucleotides read TGTGCCAGCAGCCAAGATCTTAGCGGGGGGTACGAGCAGTACTTC.

The rearrangement uses TRBV11-2 and TRBJ1-2; 7 positions match TRBD1. CDR3 size: 16 residues. The V gene end was trimmed by 5 bases and the J gene end by 0 bases; junction bases not matched to a gene: 9. Germline V gene sequence: CDR1 SGHAT, CDR2 FQNNGV. CDR3 nucleotides: TGTGCCAGCAGCCTAAGCCGGACAGGCACTAACTATGGCTACACCTTC. Translation gives CASSLSRTGTNYGYTF. The full variable domain, its missing parts supplied by reference TRBV11-2 and TRBJ1-2, is EAGVAQSPRYKIIEKRQSVAFWCNPISGHATLYWYQQILGQGPKLLIQFQNNGVVDDSQLPKDRFSAERLKGVDSTLKIQPAKLEDSAVYLCASSLSRTGTNYGYTFGSGTRLTVV.

The chain combines TRBV6-5 with TRBJ1-2; TRBD1 is a possible D gene (5 bases). Germline CDR1 reads MNHEY; CDR2 reads SVGAGI. This CDR3 contains 16 residues. V lost 1 base, J lost 4 bases, and 16 bases lay in between. The CDR3 nucleotides are TGTGCCAGCAGTTACTACGCCTCCAGGGTAACCTATGGCTACACCTTC. It codes for CASSYYASRVTYGYTF.

The chain is built from TRBV4-1 and TRBJ2-5, with TRBD1 matching 7 bases. V shed 4 bases and J 5 bases; nucleotides not matched to a gene: 10. The CDR3 contains 15 residues. CDR1 is MGHRA, CDR2 YSYEKL, per germline. The CDR3 DNA sequence: TGCGCCAGCAGCCCCGGGACAGACGCTCGGGAGACCCAGTACTTC. This encodes CASSPGTDARETQYF.

This clone was detected only once. The chain carries TRBV18 and TRBJ1-1; no firm D call. Trimming took off 5 bases at V and 1 base at J, with 8 bases between the two ends. Germline values: CDR1 KGHSH, CDR2 LQKENI. This CDR3 is built from 13 residues. CDR3 region: CASSKQQNTEAFF. The CDR3 nucleotides read TGTGCCAGCTCAAAACAGCAGAACACTGAAGCTTTCTTT.

V usage is TRBV7-6 and J usage is TRBJ2-7; a possible D gene is TRBD2 (6 bases). V was cut by 4 bases and J by 6 bases, with 22 bases left in between. From germline, CDR1 is SGHVS and CDR2 FNYEAQ. The CDR3 has 16 residues. In DNA form, the CDR3 reads TGTGCCAGCAGCTCTTACGGGGAGGATAAACTACGCGAGCAGTACTTC. It is translated as CASSSYGEDKLREQYF.

This chain connects TRBV3-1 (or the pseudogene TRBV3-2) to TRBJ2-3, with 9 bases aligning to TRBD2. Germline CDR1 reads LGHDT; CDR2 reads YNNKEL (reference sequence). The CDR3 totals 16 residues. V lost 4 bases, J lost 1 base, and 6 bases stayed unmatched. This CDR3 is CASSRRTSVGTDTQYF. The CDR3 coding sequence is TGTGCCAGCAGCCGGAGGACTAGCGTGGGCACAGATACGCAGTATTTT.

The J gene is TRBJ1-1, the V gene TRBV18, with D maybe TRBD1 (6 bases). Trimming shortened V by 3 bases and J by 2 bases, and 16 bases separated the two germline ends. Germline loops: CDR1 KGHSH, CDR2 LQKENI. CDR3 length: 16 amino acids. CDR3 coding DNA: TGTGCCAGCTCACCTCCTATGTCGGGACACAACACTGAAGCTTTCTTT. Its translation: CASSPPMSGHNTEAFF.

The chain couples TRBV20-1 to TRBJ1-4; the D is unclear. Germline-derived CDR1 and CDR2 are DFQATT and SNEGSKA (reference sequence). CDR3 length: 15 residues. Trimming removed 3 bases at V and 0 bases at J, with 11 bases between. The CDR3 nucleotides are TGCAGTGCTAGTTCGAGCTTCGCAACTAATGAAAAACTGTTTTTT. Protein: CSASSSFATNEKLFF.

The V gene is TRBV4-1, the J gene TRBJ1-2; 9 bases are a match to TRBD1. The CDR3 covers 14 residues. Germline values: CDR1 MGHRA, CDR2 YSYEKL. Trimming cost V 3 bases and J 7 bases; bases outside gene matches: 6. The CDR3 protein is CASSHGTGLGGYTF. In DNA form, the CDR3 reads TGCGCCAGCAGCCATGGGACAGGGCTCGGTGGCTACACCTTC.

J is TRBJ2-5 and V is TRBV20-1, with 9 nucleotides matching TRBD2. Unmatched junction bases numbered 9, after V lost 3 bases and J lost 4 bases. The CDR3 has 15 residues. Germline CDR1 DFQATT, CDR2 SNEGSKA (reference sequence). The CDR3 DNA follows: TGCAGTGCTAGTATTCGCGGGGGGGCGTCAGAGACCCAGTACTTC. It is translated as CSASIRGGASETQYF.

V usage is TRBV18 and J usage is TRBJ1-1, with D hard to call. The V and J ends lost 2 bases and 4 bases respectively, with 11 bases between them. The CDR3 has 14 amino acids. Germline values: CDR1 KGHSH, CDR2 LQKENI. The DNA for the CDR3 is TGTGCCAGCTCACCATTTCGGGAGCTCACTGAAGCTTTCTTT. Protein sequence: CASSPFRELTEAFF.

This clone appeared a single time. The V call is TRBV4-3, the J call TRBJ1-2; TRBD1 aligns across 7 bases. CDR3 size: 16 residues. With 0 bases clipped from V and 5 bases from J, the junction kept 9 bases outside the gene matches. Germline CDR1 reads LGHNA; CDR2 reads YSLEER. CDR3 sequence (DNA): TGCGCCAGCAGCCAAGAAAAAGGGGGCCCCGGGTATGGCTACACCTTC. Its translation: CASSQEKGGPGYGYTF.

V usage is TRBV3-1 (or the pseudogene TRBV3-2) and J usage is TRBJ1-2; 8 bases line up with TRBD1. Per the germline V gene, CDR1 is LGHDT and CDR2 is YNNKEL (reference sequence). This CDR3 is 14 amino acids long. After removal of 7 bases from V and 5 bases from J, the junction contained 9 bases not matched to a gene. The CDR3: CASKMQGAGYGYTF. CDR3 sequence (DNA): TGTGCCAGCAAAATGCAGGGGGCAGGATATGGCTACACCTTC.

The chain couples TRBV19 to TRBJ1-4; 9 positions agree with TRBD1. CDR1 LNHDA and CDR2 SQIVND come from the germline V gene (reference sequence). V trimming: 7 bases; J trimming: 4 bases; junction bases outside the gene matches: 4. This CDR3 region has 14 residues. The CDR3 region has the DNA TGTGCCAGTACCCCGGGACAGGGTAATGAAAAACTGTTTTTT. Its translation: CASTPGQGNEKLFF.

This clone was recorded only once. This chain links TRBV5-1 with TRBJ1-2; perhaps TRBD1 as D (5 bases). The CDR3 contains 13 residues. The V end lost 3 bases, the J end lost 8 bases, and 14 bases lay between the germline ends. Germline V CDR1 and CDR2: SGHRS, YFSETQ. As DNA, the CDR3 is TGCGCCAGCAGCTGGCAGGGTTCAGAAGGCTACACCTTC. This sequence encodes CASSWQGSEGYTF. Complete variable domain (other parts from reference TRBV5-1 and TRBJ1-2): KAGVTQTPRYLIKTRGQQVTLSCSPISGHRSVSWYQQTPGQGLQFLFEYFSETQRNKGNFPGRFSGRQFSNSRSEMNVSTLELGDSALYLCASSWQGSEGYTFGSGTRLTVV.

The genes are TRBV23-1 and TRBJ1-5; 11 nucleotides align to TRBD1. TRBV23-1 counts as an open reading frame of uncertain function. The CDR3 consists of 16 residues. J was trimmed by 7 bases and V by 3 bases; bases with no gene match: 8. The CDR3 nucleotides are TGCGCCAGCAGTCACCCCGGGACAGGGGGGCGCCAGCCCCAGCATTTT. This gives the protein CASSHPGTGGRQPQHF.

The J gene is TRBJ2-1, the V gene TRBV15; D may be TRBD1 (5 bases). The CDR3 consists of 16 residues. Trimming took off 2 bases at V and 5 bases at J, with 16 bases between the two ends. CDR1 is LNHNV, CDR2 YYDKDF, per germline (reference sequence). This chain's CDR3 is CATSRYGRGPDNEQFF. Here the CDR3 DNA reads TGTGCCACCAGCAGATACGGTAGGGGTCCCGACAATGAGCAGTTCTTC.

The chain recombines TRBV7-6 with TRBJ2-1; perhaps TRBD1 as D (6 bases). V dropped 1 base and J dropped 5 bases, with 12 bases sitting between them. Germline CDR1 SGHVS, CDR2 FNYEAQ. This CDR3 has 15 amino acids. The DNA of the CDR3 is TGTGCCAGCAGCTTAGAACTGGACAGAGACAATGAGCAGTTCTTC. It specifies CASSLELDRDNEQFF.

This rearrangement joins TRBV19 to TRBJ1-2; a possible D gene is TRBD1 (5 bases). Germline V gene sequence: CDR1 LNHDA, CDR2 SQIVND (reference sequence). The CDR3 has 12 amino acids. Trimming removed 5 bases from V and 8 bases from J, with 12 bases in between. CDR3 sequence reads: CASSGGIGGYTF. The CDR3 coding sequence is TGTGCCAGTAGTGGGGGGATCGGAGGCTACACCTTC.

The chain has TRBV2 and TRBJ1-6; a weak D match, TRBD1 (5 bases). Germline CDR1 SNHLY, CDR2 FYNNEI. CDR3 length: 14 amino acids. V was clipped by 7 bases and J by 8 bases, with 15 bases between them. The CDR3 DNA sequence: TGTGCCAGCACCATAGAAGGGGCTGATTCACCCCTCCACTTT. This gives the protein CASTIEGADSPLHF. Using reference TRBV2 and TRBJ1-6 for the parts outside the CDR3, the full variable domain is EPEVTQTPSHQVTQMGQEVILRCVPISNHLYFYWYRQILGQKVEFLVSFYNNEISEKSEIFDDQFSVERPDGSNFTLKIRSTKLEDSAMYFCASTIEGADSPLHFGNGTRLTVT.